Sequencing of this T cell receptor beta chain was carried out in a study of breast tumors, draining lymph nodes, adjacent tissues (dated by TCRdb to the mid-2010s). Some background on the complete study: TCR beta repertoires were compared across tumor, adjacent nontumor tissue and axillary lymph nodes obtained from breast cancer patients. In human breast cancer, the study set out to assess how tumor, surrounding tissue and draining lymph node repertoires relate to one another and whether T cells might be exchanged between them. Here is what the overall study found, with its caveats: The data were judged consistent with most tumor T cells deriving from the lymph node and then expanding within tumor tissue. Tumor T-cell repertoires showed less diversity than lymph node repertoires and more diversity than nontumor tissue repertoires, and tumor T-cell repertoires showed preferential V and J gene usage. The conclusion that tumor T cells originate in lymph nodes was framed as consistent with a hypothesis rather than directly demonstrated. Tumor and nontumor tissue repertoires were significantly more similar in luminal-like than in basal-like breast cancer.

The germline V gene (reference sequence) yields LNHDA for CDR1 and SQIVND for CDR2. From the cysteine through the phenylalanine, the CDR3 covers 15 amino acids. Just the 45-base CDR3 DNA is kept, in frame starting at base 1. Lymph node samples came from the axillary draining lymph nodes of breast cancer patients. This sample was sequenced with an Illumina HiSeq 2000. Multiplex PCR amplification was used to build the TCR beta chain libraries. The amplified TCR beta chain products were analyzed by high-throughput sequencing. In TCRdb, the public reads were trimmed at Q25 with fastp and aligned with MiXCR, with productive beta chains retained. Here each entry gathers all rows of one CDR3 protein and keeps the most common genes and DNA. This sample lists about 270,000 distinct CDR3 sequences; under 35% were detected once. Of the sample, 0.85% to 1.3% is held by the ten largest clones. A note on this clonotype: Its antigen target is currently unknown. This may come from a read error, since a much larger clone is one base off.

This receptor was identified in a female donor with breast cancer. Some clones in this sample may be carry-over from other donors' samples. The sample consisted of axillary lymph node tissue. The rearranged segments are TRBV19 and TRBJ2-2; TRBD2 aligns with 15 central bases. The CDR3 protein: CASGLAGGNTGGLFF. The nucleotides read TGTGCCAGTGGACTAGCGGGGGGGAACACCGGGGGGCTGTTTTTT.